The clone carrying this T cell receptor beta chain showed up many times. The time point here: newly diagnosed GD, antithyroid drugs for less than 3 months. RNA from PBMCs was the source of the TCR library. These data belong to a study of regulatory T cells in long-lasting Graves disease. Trimming cost V 6 bases and J 1 base, with 13 bases left between them. Germline CDR1 is SQVTM and CDR2 is ANQGSEA. The CDR3 contains 13 residues. Arm-PCR of CDR3 regions and iRepertoire HTBI primers were used to build TCR beta libraries. TCRdb processed the multiplex PCR reads anew with MiXCR; each CDR3 protein has one entry. The sample lists roughly 430,000 distinct CDR3 sequences, about 17% occurring once. These data also featured in a second study, about T cells in Graves' hyperthyroidism and ophthalmopathy. That paper states: Most thyroid-expanded clonotypes above 0.001 were also found in blood.

This rearrangement joins TRBV29-1 to TRBJ2-7, with TRBD2 as a possible D gene (5 bases). The clonotype originates from a woman in her twenties or thirties with Graves disease. The sequencing used peripheral blood mononuclear cells (PBMCs), collected at new diagnosis, from a patient treated with antithyroid drugs. The CDR3 coding sequence is TGCAGCGTCGCGCCAGAGCGGTCCTACGAGCAGTACTTC. Protein: CSVAPERSYEQYF.